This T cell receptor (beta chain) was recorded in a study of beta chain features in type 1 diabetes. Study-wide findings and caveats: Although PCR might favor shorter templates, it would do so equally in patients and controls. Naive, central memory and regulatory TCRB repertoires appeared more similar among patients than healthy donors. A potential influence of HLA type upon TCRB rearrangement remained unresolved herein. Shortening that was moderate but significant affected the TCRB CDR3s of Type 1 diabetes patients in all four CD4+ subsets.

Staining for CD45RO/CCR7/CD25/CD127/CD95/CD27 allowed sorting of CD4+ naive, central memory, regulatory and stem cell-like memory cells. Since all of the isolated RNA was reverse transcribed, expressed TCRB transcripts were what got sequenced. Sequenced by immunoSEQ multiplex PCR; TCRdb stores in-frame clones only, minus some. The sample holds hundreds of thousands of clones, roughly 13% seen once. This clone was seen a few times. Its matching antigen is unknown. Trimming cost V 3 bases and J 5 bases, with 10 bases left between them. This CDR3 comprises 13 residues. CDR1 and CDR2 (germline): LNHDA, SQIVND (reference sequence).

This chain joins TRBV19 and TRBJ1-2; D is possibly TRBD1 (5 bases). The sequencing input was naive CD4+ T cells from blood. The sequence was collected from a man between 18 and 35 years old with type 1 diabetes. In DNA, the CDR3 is TGTGCCAGTAGTATTGACAGCAGATATGGCTACACCTTC. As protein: CASSIDSRYGYTF. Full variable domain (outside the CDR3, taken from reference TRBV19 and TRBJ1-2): DGGITQSPKYLFRKEGQNVTLSCEQNLNHDAMYWYRQDPGQGLRLIYYSQIVNDFQKGDIAEGYSVSREKKESFPLTVTSAQKNPTAFYLCASSIDSRYGYTFGSGTRLTVV.